The T cell receptor beta chain under discussion was sequenced for a study of shared clonotypes between healthy human individuals. Study outcomes and limitations: Larger estimated richness was generally recorded for naive subsets relative to memory subsets. Rarefaction exposed incomplete sorted-subset sequencing despite large depth. When naive CD4 clonotypes were compared across a handful of donors, around 5% were shared.

The run depth of the assay was deep. The method was immunoSEQ multiplex PCR; TCRdb's version includes in-frame clones alone and lacks a portion of them. Counted here are about 1.5 million clones, 95% to 99% occurring once; the ten biggest clones make up 0.4% to 0.45%. The CDR3 has 15 amino acids. Germline-derived CDR1 and CDR2 are SGHNT and YENEEA. V shed 5 bases, J shed 8 bases, and the junction held 5 bases outside the gene matches. Comment on this clone: The antigen remains unidentified.

The rearrangement uses TRBV11-3 and TRBJ2-1; 14 bases agree with TRBD2. Material: naive CD4+ T cells sorted from blood. Subset here: CD45RA+ positively selected. The clonotype comes from a man aged 25 to 40 in good health. The CDR3 nucleotides are TGTGCCAGCAGCCTGGGGACTAGCGGGGGTCATGAGCAGTTCTTC. Translated, it gives CASSLGTSGGHEQFF.